Listed below are T cell receptor beta chains from one sample, sequenced in a study of human T cells and chemical hapten exposure. One entry per CDR3 protein results from TCRdb running MiXCR on the RACE reads. The table shows roughly 38,000 distinct CDR3 sequences, with 9% to 9.5% occurring only once. The sequencing here drew on whole blood, taken in connection with sensitization to the hapten diphenylcyclopropenone (DPC). These receptors all come from a man aged 50 or older with alopecia areata. Some clones in this sample may be carry-over from other donors' samples. CDR3s include the opening cysteine and the closing phenylalanine or tryptophan. Fields, in order: D gene, J gene, clone size, V gene, CDR3 protein, CDR3 DNA. D genes are given only for firm matches. Size is omitted from some rows. Given values are once, few, many or a class for expanded clones.

D gene: -
J gene: TRBJ1-5
clone size: many
V gene: TRBV7-8
CDR3 protein: CASSFGPRNQPQHF
CDR3 DNA: TGTGCCAGCAGCTTCGGACCCCGCAATCAGCCCCAGCATTTT

D gene: -
J gene: TRBJ1-2
clone size: -
V gene: TRBV29-1
CDR3 protein: CSVELPSRGYTF
CDR3 DNA: TGCAGCGTTGAGCTTCCCTCCAGAGGCTACACCTTC

D gene: -
J gene: TRBJ2-1
clone size: -
V gene: TRBV6-2/TRBV6-3
CDR3 protein: CASSWTTHFNEQFF
CDR3 DNA: TGTGCCAGCAGTTGGACTACACACTTTAATGAGCAGTTCTTC

D gene: -
J gene: TRBJ2-1
clone size: many
V gene: TRBV10-2
CDR3 protein: CASSESRGASDNNEQFF
CDR3 DNA: TGCGCCAGCAGTGAGTCGAGGGGGGCTAGCGACAACAATGAGCAGTTCTTC

D gene: TRBD2
J gene: TRBJ2-2
clone size: few
V gene: TRBV30
CDR3 protein: CAWSVLAGGPGELFF
CDR3 DNA: TGTGCCTGGAGTGTACTAGCGGGAGGGCCCGGGGAGCTGTTTTTT

D gene: -
J gene: TRBJ2-5
clone size: -
V gene: TRBV29-1
CDR3 protein: CSPREKETQYF
CDR3 DNA: TGCAGCCCTCGGGAGAAAGAGACCCAGTACTTC

D gene: TRBD1
J gene: TRBJ1-3
clone size: -
V gene: TRBV30
CDR3 protein: CAWTGGGNTIYF
CDR3 DNA: TGTGCCTGGACAGGGGGCGGAAACACCATATATTTT

D gene: -
J gene: TRBJ1-2
clone size: few
V gene: TRBV28
CDR3 protein: CASRGIGYTF
CDR3 DNA: TGTGCCAGCAGAGGGATTGGCTACACCTTC

D gene: TRBD1
J gene: TRBJ2-7
clone size: many
V gene: TRBV27
CDR3 protein: CASSPPGQFSYEQYF
CDR3 DNA: TGTGCCAGCAGTCCGCCGGGACAGTTCTCCTACGAGCAGTACTTC

D gene: -
J gene: TRBJ2-5
clone size: -
V gene: TRBV29-1
CDR3 protein: CSAGTNGKTQYF
CDR3 DNA: TGCAGCGCGGGGACAAACGGAAAGACCCAGTACTTC

D gene: -
J gene: TRBJ1-2
clone size: once
V gene: TRBV10-3
CDR3 protein: CAISEDARISGYTF
CDR3 DNA: TGTGCCATCAGTGAGGACGCCCGGATTAGTGGCTACACCTTC

D gene: -
J gene: TRBJ2-1
clone size: few
V gene: TRBV2
CDR3 protein: CASSDMVSYNEQFF
CDR3 DNA: TGTGCCAGCAGTGACATGGTTTCCTACAATGAGCAGTTCTTC

D gene: -
J gene: TRBJ2-7
clone size: many
V gene: TRBV28
CDR3 protein: CASGSGVTHEQYF
CDR3 DNA: TGTGCCAGCGGTTCGGGGGTGACCCACGAGCAGTACTTC

D gene: -
J gene: TRBJ2-3
clone size: few
V gene: TRBV5-8
CDR3 protein: CASSLVQLTDTQYF
CDR3 DNA: TGTGCCAGCAGCTTGGTACAACTCACAGATACGCAGTATTTT

D gene: TRBD2
J gene: TRBJ2-7
clone size: -
V gene: TRBV20-1
CDR3 protein: CSAQGGPASGKYEQYF
CDR3 DNA: TGCAGTGCTCAAGGGGGCCCAGCTAGCGGGAAATACGAGCAGTACTTC

D gene: TRBD2
J gene: TRBJ2-1
clone size: many
V gene: TRBV20-1
CDR3 protein: CSASLRVAGLNEQFF
CDR3 DNA: TGCAGTGCTTCGCTGAGGGTAGCGGGATTGAATGAGCAGTTCTTC